This T cell receptor (beta chain) stems from a study of blood T cell repertoires in COVID-19. Study-level information: Samples taken during acute and convalescent COVID-19 were collected in the United States, Italy and Spain. PBMCs, B-cell-depleted T cells, or T cells provided the cDNA or gDNA that made up the material.

Source study methods: Amplification of reference gene primers provided the estimated nucleated cell counts. Method: immunoSEQ multiplex PCR; TCRdb's copy keeps in-frame clones and lacks some. D and trimming were read from the DNA, whereas the V and J calls and clone size are those reported in that table. This table holds approximately 120,000 clones, approximately 74% found once. Enrollment of patients from Seattle took place during active infection, with longitudinal follow-up. Per the germline V gene, CDR1 is SGHVS and CDR2 is FNYEAQ. CDR3 length: 13 amino acids. V was pared by 4 bases and J by 14 bases, with 12 bases of the junction left unmatched.

The chain uses TRBV7-6 and TRBJ1-2, with TRBD1 identical over 8 bases. Material: peripheral blood. The receptor's source is a man aged 80 or over with COVID-19, enrolled during active disease. For the CDR3, the DNA is TGTGCCAGCAGCTCAACAGGGGGTGGAGATGGGACCTTC. Its translation is CASSSTGGGDGTF.